Described below is a single T cell receptor beta chain sequence and its context. Antigen unknown. The record originates from a study of T cells in Graves' hyperthyroidism and ophthalmopathy. From RNA transcripts, TCR beta CDR3 regions were amplified. HTBI primers were employed in a first-round RT-PCR of the TCR CDR3. TCRdb redid the calling of the multiplex PCR reads with MiXCR, one entry per CDR3 protein. The profile covers around 350,000 distinct CDR3 sequences, with approximately 14% appearing a single time and around 30% taken by the ten largest. Study results and limitations: Blood also held most thyroid clonotypes expanded beyond 0.001.

Patients showing uncontrolled infection, other autoimmune disease, pregnancy or lactation were ineligible. The diagnostic basis comprised clinical symptoms, serum thyroxine and TRAb, thyroid ultrasound and orbital computed tomography. The TCR originated in a woman aged 18-30 years with Graves' hyperthyroidism that later progressed to Graves' ophthalmopathy. The source material was blood.

Written as DNA, the CDR3 is TGTGCCAGCAGATCTACAGGGGTAGTCTACGAGCAGTACTTC. This encodes CASRSTGVVYEQYF. The rearrangement joins TRBV6-1 to TRBJ2-7, with 7 bases lining up with TRBD1. CDR1 and CDR2 from the germline V gene are MNHNS and SASEGT. The V segment lost 6 bases and the J segment 3 bases; nucleotides outside the gene matches: 8. This CDR3 contains 14 residues.